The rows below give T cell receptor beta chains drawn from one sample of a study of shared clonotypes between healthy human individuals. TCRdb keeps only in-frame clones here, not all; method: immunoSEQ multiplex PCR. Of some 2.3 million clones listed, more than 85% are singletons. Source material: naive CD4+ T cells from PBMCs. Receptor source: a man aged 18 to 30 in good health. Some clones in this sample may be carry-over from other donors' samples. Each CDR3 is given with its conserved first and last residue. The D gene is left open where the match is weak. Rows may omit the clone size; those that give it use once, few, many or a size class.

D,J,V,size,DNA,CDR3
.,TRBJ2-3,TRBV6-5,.,TGTGCCAGCAGTTCCGGGCCATCATTTCAACCAGATACGCAGTATTTT,CASSSGPSFQPDTQYF
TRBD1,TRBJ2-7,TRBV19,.,TGTGCCAGTAGCAGACAGGGCTCCCACGAGCAGTACTTC,CASSRQGSHEQYF
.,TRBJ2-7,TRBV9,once,TGTGCCAGCAGCCCCCGAGCCTCGGAGGCGAACGAGCAGTACTTC,CASSPRASEANEQYF
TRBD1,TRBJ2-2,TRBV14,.,TGTGCCAGCAGCCCCGACAGGGGGCAGAACACCGGGGAGCTGTTTTTT,CASSPDRGQNTGELFF
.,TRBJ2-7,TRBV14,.,TGTGCCAGCAGCTTGGACCAAGCCTACGAGCAGTACTTC,CASSLDQAYEQYF
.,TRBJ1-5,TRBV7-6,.,TGTGCCAGCAGCTCGGACAGTAGCAATCAGCCCCAGCATTTT,CASSSDSSNQPQHF
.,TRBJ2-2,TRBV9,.,TGTGCCAGCAGCGTTACTAGGGATGGGACCGGGGAGCTGTTTTTT,CASSVTRDGTGELFF
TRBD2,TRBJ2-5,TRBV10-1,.,TGCGCCAGCAGTGAGTCGTTTTCCGGGAGGGGAGAGACCCAGTACTTC,CASSESFSGRGETQYF
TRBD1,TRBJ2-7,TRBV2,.,TGTGCCAGCAGTCCCGGACAGGGGGCGGACGAGCAGTACTTC,CASSPGQGADEQYF
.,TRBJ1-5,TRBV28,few,TGTGCCAGCAGTGGGGGACAGCCCCAGCATTTT,CASSGGQPQHF
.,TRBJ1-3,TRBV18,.,TGTGCCAGCCGTTCATTGAGCTCTGGAAACACCATATATTTT,CASRSLSSGNTIYF
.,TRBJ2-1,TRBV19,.,TGTGCCACCAAGACTAGACAACAATACAATGAGCAGTTCTTC,CATKTRQQYNEQFF
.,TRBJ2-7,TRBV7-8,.,TGTGCCAGCAGCTTCACTAGTAACGAGCAGTACTTC,CASSFTSNEQYF
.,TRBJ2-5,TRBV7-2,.,TGTGCCAGCAGCTTACTGATACAAGAGACCCAGTACTTC,CASSLLIQETQYF
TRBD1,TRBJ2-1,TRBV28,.,TGTGCCAGCAGTTCACCGGGACAGAGCTCCTACAATGAGCAGTTCTTC,CASSSPGQSSYNEQFF
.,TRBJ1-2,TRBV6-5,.,TGTGCCAGCAGTTACGACGGAAGAAACTATGGCTACACCTTC,CASSYDGRNYGYTF
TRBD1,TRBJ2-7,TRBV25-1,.,TGTGCCAGCAGTCCGCGACAGGGACGAGACGAGCAGTACTTC,CASSPRQGRDEQYF
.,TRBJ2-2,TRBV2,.,TGTGCCAGCAAAGAAGGTGATAGTCAGTCCGGGGAGCTGTTTTTT,CASKEGDSQSGELFF
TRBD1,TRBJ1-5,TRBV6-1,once,TGTGCCAGCAGTGAAGCGCTTCCCCGCGACAGGGTGGGCAATCAGCCCCAGCATTTT,CASSEALPRDRVGNQPQHF
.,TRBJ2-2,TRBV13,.,TGTGCCAGCAGCTTAGGTCGGGAAACCGGGGAGCTGTTTTTT,CASSLGRETGELFF
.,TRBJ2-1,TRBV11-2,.,TGTGCCAGCAGCCACATCCCCCGGGAGCAGTTCTTC,CASSHIPREQFF
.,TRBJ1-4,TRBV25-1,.,TGTGCCAGCCGGGGGCAGAATGAAAAACTGTTTTTT,CASRGQNEKLFF
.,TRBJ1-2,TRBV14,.,TGTGCCAGCAGCCTGGACAGCGACTATGGCTACACCTTC,CASSLDSDYGYTF
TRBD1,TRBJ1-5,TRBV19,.,TGTGCCAGTAGTACAAAGGACAGGGTCAATCAGCCCCAGCATTTT,CASSTKDRVNQPQHF
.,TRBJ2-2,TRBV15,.,TGTGCCACCAGCAGGTCCCGGACACCCGGGGAGCTGTTTTTT,CATSRSRTPGELFF
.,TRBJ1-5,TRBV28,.,TGTGCCAGCAGTTTACGCGGCAGGCAGAGCAATCAGCCCCAGCATTTT,CASSLRGRQSNQPQHF
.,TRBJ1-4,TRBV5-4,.,TGTGCCAGCAGCTTGGGAATACCGGCGGCTAATGAAAAACTGTTTTTT,CASSLGIPAANEKLFF
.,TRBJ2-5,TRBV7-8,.,TGTGCCAGCAGCCCAGGACAGAGCCAAGAGACCCAGTACTTC,CASSPGQSQETQYF
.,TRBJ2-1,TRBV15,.,TGTGCCACCAGCACCCAACTGCGGGGATCCTACAATGAGCAGTTCTTC,CATSTQLRGSYNEQFF
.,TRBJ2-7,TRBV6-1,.,TGTGCCAGCAGTGCCTGGGGGTCCGGGAACGAGCAGTACTTC,CASSAWGSGNEQYF
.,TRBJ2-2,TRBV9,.,TGTGCCAGCAGCGCCGGGTCGAACACCGGGGAGCTGTTTTTT,CASSAGSNTGELFF
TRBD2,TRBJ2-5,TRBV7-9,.,TGTGCCAGCAGCTTGGGGACTAGCGGTTCCCAAGAGACCCAGTACTTC,CASSLGTSGSQETQYF
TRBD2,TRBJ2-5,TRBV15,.,TGTGCCACCAGCAGAGATCTAGCGGGGGGTCTCTCCTTGTACTTC,CATSRDLAGGLSLYF
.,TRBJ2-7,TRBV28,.,TGTGCCAGCAGTTTACTAAGGGTAAACTACGAGCAGTACTTC,CASSLLRVNYEQYF
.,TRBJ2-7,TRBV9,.,TGTGCCAGCAGCGAGGGCAGCTCCTACGAGCAGTACTTC,CASSEGSSYEQYF
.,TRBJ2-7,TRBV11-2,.,TGTGCCAGCAGCTTAGCGGGGGCGTACGAGCAGTACTTC,CASSLAGAYEQYF
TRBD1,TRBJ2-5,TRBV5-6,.,TGTGCCAGCAGCTTTGTGCCAGGGGGAAACCAAGAGACCCAGTACTTC,CASSFVPGGNQETQYF
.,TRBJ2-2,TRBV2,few,TGTGCCAGCGGAGGGAACACCGGGGAGCTGTTTTTT,CASGGNTGELFF
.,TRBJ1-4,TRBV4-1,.,TGCGCCAGCAGCCAAGATTTTGTAGGGAGGGAAAAACTGTTTTTT,CASSQDFVGREKLFF
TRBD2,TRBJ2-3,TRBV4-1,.,TGCGCCAGCAGCAATTGGGGACTAGCGGCGGGGGCGGATACGCAGTATTTT,CASSNWGLAAGADTQYF
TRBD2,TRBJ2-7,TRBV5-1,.,TGCGCCAGCAGCCCGGGAGGCCCGGCCGAGCAGTACTTC,CASSPGGPAEQYF
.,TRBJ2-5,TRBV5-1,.,TGCGCCAGCTCCATTGAGGAAGAGACCCAGTACTTC,CASSIEEETQYF
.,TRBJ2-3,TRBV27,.,TGTGCCAGCAGTTTAGGATTGAGGGCAGATACGCAGTATTTT,CASSLGLRADTQYF
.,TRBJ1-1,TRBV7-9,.,TGTGCCAGCAGCTTAGTTAAGCGGGGGTACGACACTGAAGCTTTCTTT,CASSLVKRGYDTEAFF
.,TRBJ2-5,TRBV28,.,TGTGCCAGCAAGGTGGGTTACCAAGAGACCCAGTACTTC,CASKVGYQETQYF